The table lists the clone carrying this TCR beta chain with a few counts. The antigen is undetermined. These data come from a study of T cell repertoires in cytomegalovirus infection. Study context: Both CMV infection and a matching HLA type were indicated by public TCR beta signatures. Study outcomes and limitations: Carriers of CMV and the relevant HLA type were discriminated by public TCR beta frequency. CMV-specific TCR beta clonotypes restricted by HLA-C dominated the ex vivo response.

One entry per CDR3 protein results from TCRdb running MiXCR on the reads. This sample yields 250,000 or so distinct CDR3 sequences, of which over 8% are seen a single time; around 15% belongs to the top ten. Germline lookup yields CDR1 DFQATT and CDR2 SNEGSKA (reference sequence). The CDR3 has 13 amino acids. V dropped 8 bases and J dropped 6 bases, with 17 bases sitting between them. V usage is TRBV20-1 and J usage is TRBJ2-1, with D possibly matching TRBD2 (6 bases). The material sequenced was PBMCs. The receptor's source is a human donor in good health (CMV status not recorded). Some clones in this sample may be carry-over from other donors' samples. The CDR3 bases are TGCAGTATTAGCGGTGGGGGATTCAATGAGCAGTTCTTC. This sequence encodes CSISGGGFNEQFF.